The TCR beta chain under discussion was sequenced for a study of naive and memory T cell subsets. The study, taken as a whole, reports: TCR abundance followed a power law differing between naive and memory subsets.

Germline values: CDR1 SNHLY, CDR2 FYNNEI. With 4 bases clipped from V and 7 bases from J, the junction kept 10 bases outside the gene matches. CDR3 length: 15 amino acids. A few counts support this clonotype. Its antigen is unknown. Two oligonucleotides, mixed equimolar, formed the beta constant-region primer covering TRBC1 and TRBC2. Four rounds of PCR amplified the ligated cDNA using nested alpha and beta constant-region primers plus SP2. Ligation attached a single-stranded oligonucleotide with a 12-nucleotide UMI and the SP2 primer to the cDNA 3' end. TCRdb reprocessed the UMI-ligation and nested PCR reads with MiXCR, giving one entry per CDR3 protein. The sample yields about 120,000 distinct CDR3 sequences, over 30% seen once. CMV status came from CD4+ IFNgamma after overnight CMV lysate stimulation.

Sequencing used central memory CD4+ T cells from blood. The clonotype comes from a human donor in good health. The V and J genes are TRBV2 and TRBJ2-7, with TRBD2 identical over 10 bases. The CDR3 region is CASSGTSGGMGEQYF. The CDR3 bases are TGTGCCAGCAGTGGGACTAGCGGAGGAATGGGGGAGCAGTACTTC.